Shown below are 4 T cell receptor beta chains from a single sample sequenced in a study of vaccination and CD4 T cells after COVID-19 (dated by TCRdb to the early 2020s). The library was produced with PCR. Reads for this sample came from an Illumina iSeq 100. The public reads were run again by TCRdb, first through fastp at Q25 and then through MiXCR, and only productive beta chains were kept. CDR3 protein sequences are deduplicated, and each keeps its most common genes and DNA. The table for this sample lists 25,000 or so distinct CDR3 sequences; 45% to 65% of them were counted only once. The top ten constitute 0.85% to 1.2% of the sample. Sequenced here: CD4+ T cells from blood, sampled before SARS-CoV-2 vaccination. All receptors come from a human donor who had recovered from COVID-19.

V gene TRBV2 combines with J gene TRBJ1-5; D is uncertain. The CDR3 consists of 14 residues. The germline gives CDR1 SNHLY, CDR2 FYNNEI. Trimming pared 6 bases from V and 3 bases from J, leaving 12 bases between. CDR3 amino acids: CASSYQAPNQPQHF. CDR3 nucleotides: TGTGCCAGCAGCTATCAGGCCCCCAATCAGCCCCAGCATTTT.

The gene calls are TRBV5-4 and TRBJ2-2; D possibly uses TRBD1 or TRBD2 (5 bases each). V was pared by 5 bases and J by 5 bases, with 19 bases between. The CDR3 has 16 amino acids. Germline loops: CDR1 SGHNT, CDR2 YYREEE (reference sequence). CDR3 loop: CASRRTGRSGTGELFF. The CDR3 DNA sequence: TGTGCCAGCAGGCGGACGGGACGAAGTGGGACCGGGGAGCTGTTTTTT. The complete variable domain, with remaining parts taken from reference TRBV5-4 and TRBJ2-2, reads ETGVTQSPTHLIKTRGQQVTLRCSSQSGHNTVSWYQQALGQGPQFIFQYYREEENGRGNFPPRFSGLQFPNYSSELNVNALELDDSALYLCASRRTGRSGTGELFFGEGSRLTVL.

The chain uses TRBV15 and TRBJ2-3; TRBD2 matches at 12 bases. Trimming at V came to 0 bases and at J to 4 bases, leaving 5 bases not matched to a gene. Germline V gene sequence: CDR1 LNHNV, CDR2 YYDKDF (reference sequence). The CDR3 runs to 17 residues. CDR3 loop: CATSRDGASGRADTQYF. CDR3 bases: TGTGCCACCAGCAGAGATGGGGCTAGCGGGAGGGCAGATACGCAGTATTTT.

The V gene is TRBV7-3, the J gene TRBJ2-3, with TRBD2 matching over 8 bases. This CDR3 has 16 residues. Germline CDR1 is SGHTA and CDR2 is FQGTGA. The trim removed 6 bases at V and 2 bases at J, leaving 10 bases unmatched. CDR3 DNA sequence: TGTGCCAGCAGTCAAGGCAGCGGGAGCGACACAGATACGCAGTATTTT. Residues: CASSQGSGSDTDTQYF.